This T cell receptor beta chain stems from a study of T-cell memory formation after mild COVID-19. V lost 0 bases to trimming and J lost 2 bases; unmatched junction nucleotides: 7. The germline gives CDR1 SGHDT, CDR2 YYEEEE. The CDR3 runs to 16 residues. Sample barcodes and UMIs were carried by the TCR alpha and TCR beta cDNA libraries that 5'RACE generated with constant-segment primers. Each CDR3 protein is one row after TCRdb ran MiXCR on the 5' RACE reads. The sample has roughly 370,000 distinct CDR3 sequences, about 17% seen once. This clonotype came up a few times. This chain uses TRBV5-6 with TRBJ2-5, with 7 positions matching TRBD2. Sample: PBMCs or a T cell subset sorted from them (not recorded which). This receptor was obtained from a man aged 18 to 35 who had mild COVID-19 (a few samples of this study predate the infection). Cell type and time point are not known. CDR3 loop: CASSLGRDYIQETQYF. CDR3 DNA sequence: TGTGCCAGCAGCTTGGGACGGGACTACATTCAAGAGACCCAGTACTTC.